This T cell receptor (beta chain) was sequenced for a study of vaccination and CD4 T cells after COVID-19. Study information: The convalescents were made up of six males and four females, two of whom were Hispanic. Overlapping spike peptides of SARS-CoV-2, HCoV-NL63, HCoV-OC43 and HCoV-229E were used, and cells were stimulated with them. Cultures acting as controls obtained a CEFX pool, an HIV-1 Nef pool, or no peptide.

Sequencing of cultured CD4+ T cell DNA used the Oncomine TCR Beta short-read assay. TCRdb redid the calling of the PCR reads with MiXCR, one entry per CDR3 protein. The profile shows around 25,000 distinct CDR3 sequences, more than 30% of them singletons. This clonotype was found a few times. No antigen is known for it. In germline, CDR1 is DFQATT, CDR2 SNEGSKA (reference sequence). The germline V and J ends were trimmed by 1 base and 0 bases, with 6 bases remaining between them. The CDR3 has 13 amino acids. Findings and limits, study-wide: Among convalescent patients, a median around 86% of reactive clones emerged only after vaccination.

As for time point: late sampling 161 to 241 days after vaccination in a few convalescent patients. The treatment: roughly 11-day PBMC culture with coronavirus spike peptide pools or control peptides (ViraFEST assay). The TCR sequence derives from a human donor who had recovered from COVID-19. The V and J genes are TRBV20-1 and TRBJ1-1, with a weak D call TRBD1 (5 bases). Sequenced here: CD4+ T cells from blood, cultured in vitro, sampled about 7 months after SARS-CoV-2 vaccination. The CDR3 reads CSARVTVNTEAFF. The CDR3 DNA reads as TGCAGTGCTAGAGTGACAGTGAACACTGAAGCTTTCTTT.